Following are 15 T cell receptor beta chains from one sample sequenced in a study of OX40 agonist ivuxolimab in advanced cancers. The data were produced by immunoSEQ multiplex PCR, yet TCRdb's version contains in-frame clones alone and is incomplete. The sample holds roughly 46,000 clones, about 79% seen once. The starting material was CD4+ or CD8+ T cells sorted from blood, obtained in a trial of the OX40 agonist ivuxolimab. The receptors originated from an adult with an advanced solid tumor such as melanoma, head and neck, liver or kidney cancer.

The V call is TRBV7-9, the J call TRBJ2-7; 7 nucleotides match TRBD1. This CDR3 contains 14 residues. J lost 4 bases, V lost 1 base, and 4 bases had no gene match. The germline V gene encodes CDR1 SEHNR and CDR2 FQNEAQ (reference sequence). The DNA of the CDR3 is TGTGCCAGCAGCTTAGTTCGGGACAGTTACGAGCAGTACTTC. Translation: CASSLVRDSYEQYF.

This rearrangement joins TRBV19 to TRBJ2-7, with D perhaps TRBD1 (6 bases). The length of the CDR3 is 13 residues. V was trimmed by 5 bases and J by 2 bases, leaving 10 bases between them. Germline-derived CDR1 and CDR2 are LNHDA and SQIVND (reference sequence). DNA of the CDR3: TGTGCCAGTAGTCCAACAGGGCCCTACGAGCAGTACTTC. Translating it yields CASSPTGPYEQYF.

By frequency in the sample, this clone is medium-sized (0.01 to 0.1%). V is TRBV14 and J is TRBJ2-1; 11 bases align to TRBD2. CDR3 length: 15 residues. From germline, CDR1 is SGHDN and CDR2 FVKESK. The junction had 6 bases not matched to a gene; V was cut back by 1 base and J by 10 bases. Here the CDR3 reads CASSQGLAGKGEQFF. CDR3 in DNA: TGTGCCAGCAGCCAAGGACTAGCGGGGAAGGGGGAGCAGTTCTTC. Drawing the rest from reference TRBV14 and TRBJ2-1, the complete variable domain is EAGVTQFPSHSVIEKGQTVTLRCDPISGHDNLYWYRRVMGKEIKFLLHFVKESKQDESGMPNNRFLAERTGGTYSTLKVQPAELEDSGVYFCASSQGLAGKGEQFFGPGTRLTVL.

The CDR3 DNA sequence: TGTGCCAGCAGCTTCGCGCGACAGGGAGGTCCTGACTATGGCTACACCTTC. Translated, it gives CASSFARQGGPDYGYTF. This chain connects TRBV5-4 to TRBJ1-2; 7 bases line up with TRBD1. The ends lost 2 bases at V and 3 bases at J; junction bases unmatched: 13. The V gene's germline CDR1 is SGHNT and CDR2 YYREEE (reference sequence). The CDR3 spans 17 residues. Filled out from reference TRBV5-4 and TRBJ1-2, the complete variable domain reads ETGVTQSPTHLIKTRGQQVTLRCSSQSGHNTVSWYQQALGQGPQFIFQYYREEENGRGNFPPRFSGLQFPNYSSELNVNALELDDSALYLCASSFARQGGPDYGYTFGSGTRLTVV.

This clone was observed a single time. CDR3 bases: TGCGCCAGCAGCTTGGCAGGGGAGAAATATAATTCACCCCTCCACTTT. Amino acid sequence: CASSLAGEKYNSPLHF. The chain employs TRBV5-1 and TRBJ1-6; weak D call: TRBD1 (6 bases). The CDR3 contains 16 residues. V was cut by 0 bases and J by 4 bases, with 11 bases left in between. Germline CDR1 and CDR2: SGHRS and YFSETQ.

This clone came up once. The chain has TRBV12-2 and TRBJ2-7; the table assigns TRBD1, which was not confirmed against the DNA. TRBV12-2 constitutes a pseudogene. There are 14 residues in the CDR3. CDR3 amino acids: CASRLPQGSYEQYF. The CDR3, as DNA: TGTGCAAGTCGCTTACCCCAGGGCTCCTACGAGCAGTACTTC.

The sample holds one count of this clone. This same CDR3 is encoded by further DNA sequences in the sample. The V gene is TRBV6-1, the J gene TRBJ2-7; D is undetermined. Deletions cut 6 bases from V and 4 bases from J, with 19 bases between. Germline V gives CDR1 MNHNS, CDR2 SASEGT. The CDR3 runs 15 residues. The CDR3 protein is CASRPEDRQWYEQYF. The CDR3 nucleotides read TGTGCCAGCAGACCAGAGGACCGCCAGTGGTACGAGCAGTACTTC.

CDR3 DNA: TGCGCCAGCAGCTTGGAATGGCAGGGAAGCTATGGCTACACCTTC. This gives the protein CASSLEWQGSYGYTF. The chain carries TRBV5-1 and TRBJ1-2, with a possible D match to TRBD1 (5 bases). Trimming removed 0 bases from V and 4 bases from J, with 13 bases in between. Germline CDR1 SGHRS, CDR2 YFSETQ. There are 15 residues in the CDR3.

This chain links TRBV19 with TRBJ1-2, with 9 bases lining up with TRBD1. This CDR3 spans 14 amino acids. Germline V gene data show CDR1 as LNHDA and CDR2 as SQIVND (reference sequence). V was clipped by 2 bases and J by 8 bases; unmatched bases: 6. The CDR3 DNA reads TGTGCCAGTAGTATACCGGGACAGGGTGTGGGCTACACCTTC. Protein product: CASSIPGQGVGYTF.

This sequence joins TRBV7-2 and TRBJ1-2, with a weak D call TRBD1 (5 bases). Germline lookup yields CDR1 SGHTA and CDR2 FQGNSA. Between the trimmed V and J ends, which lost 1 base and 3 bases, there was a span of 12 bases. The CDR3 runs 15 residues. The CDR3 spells CASSLDRRGDYGYTF. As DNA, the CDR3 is TGTGCCAGCAGCTTAGATCGAAGGGGTGACTATGGCTACACCTTC. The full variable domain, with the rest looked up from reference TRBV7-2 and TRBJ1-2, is GAGVSQSPSNKVTEKGKDVELRCDPISGHTALYWYRQSLGQGLEFLIYFQGNSAPDKSGLPSDRFSAERTGGSVSTLTIQRTQQEDSAVYLCASSLDRRGDYGYTFGSGTRLTVV.

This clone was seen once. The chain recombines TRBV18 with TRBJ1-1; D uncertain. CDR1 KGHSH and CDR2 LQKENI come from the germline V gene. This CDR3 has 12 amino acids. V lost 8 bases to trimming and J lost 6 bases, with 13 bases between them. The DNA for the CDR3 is TGTGCCAGCCACATAAGGGCCGCTGAAGCTTTCTTT. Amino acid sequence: CASHIRAAEAFF.

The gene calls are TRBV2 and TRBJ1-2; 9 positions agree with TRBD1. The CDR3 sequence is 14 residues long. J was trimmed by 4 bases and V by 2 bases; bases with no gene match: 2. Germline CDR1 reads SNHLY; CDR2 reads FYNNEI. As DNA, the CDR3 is TGTGCCAGCAGTGAACTACAGGGGGCCTATGGCTACACCTTC. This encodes CASSELQGAYGYTF.

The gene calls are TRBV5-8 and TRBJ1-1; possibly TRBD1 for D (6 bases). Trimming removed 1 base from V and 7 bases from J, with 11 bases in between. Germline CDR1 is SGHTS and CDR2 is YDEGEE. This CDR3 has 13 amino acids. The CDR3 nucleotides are TGTGCCAGCAGCTTGTCAGGGGCGGTTGAAGCTTTCTTT. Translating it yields CASSLSGAVEAFF.

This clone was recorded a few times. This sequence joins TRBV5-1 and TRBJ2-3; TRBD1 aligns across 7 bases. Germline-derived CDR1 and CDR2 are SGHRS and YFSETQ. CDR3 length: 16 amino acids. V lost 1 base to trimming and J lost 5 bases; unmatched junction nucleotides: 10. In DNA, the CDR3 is TGCGCCAGCAGCTTGTTAGACAGGGCCGACGGAGATACGCAGTATTTT. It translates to CASSLLDRADGDTQYF.

The DNA for the CDR3 is TGTGCCAGCAGAGATTCGACAGCTAATTCACCCCTCCACTTT. This encodes CASRDSTANSPLHF. V and J are TRBV5-8 and TRBJ1-6, with a weak D call TRBD1 (5 bases). CDR1 SGHTS and CDR2 YDEGEE come from the germline V gene. The CDR3 sequence is 14 residues long. The V and J ends lost 5 bases and 6 bases respectively, with 12 bases between them.